Below, 23 T cell receptor beta chains from the same sample are listed, as sequenced in a study of cytomegalovirus exposure and HLA in healthy donors (dated by TCRdb to about 2017). Library method: the immunoSEQ multiplex PCR assay. The multiplex PCR relied on a mix of 60 forward primers for TCR Vbeta segments and 13 reverse primers for TCR Jbeta segments. The table comes from immuneACCESS by way of TCRdb, which keeps in-frame sequences with V and J called. Part of the clones is missing from these tables; in studies checked, under half for an unresolved V gene and the rest for unknown reasons. In all, the sample holds about 110,000 clones, and 82% of those were seen once. Clones ranked in the top ten supply roughly 2.5% of the sample. The sample comprised PBMCs. Source of these receptors: a woman younger than 35 in good health and CMV-seronegative.

The chain carries TRBV6-5 and TRBJ1-1, with D tentatively TRBD1 (6 bases). The V and J ends lost 6 bases and 5 bases respectively, with 13 bases between them. This CDR3 has 13 residues. CDR1 and CDR2 from the germline V gene are MNHEY and SVGAGI. This CDR3 reads CASRAGAWTEAFF. The CDR3, as DNA: TGTGCCAGCAGGGCGGGGGCGTGGACTGAAGCTTTCTTT.

V usage is TRBV27 and J usage is TRBJ2-2; TRBD2 might be the D (6 bases). The CDR3 is 16 amino acids. V shed 6 bases and J shed 3 bases, with 17 bases lying between them. Germline V gives CDR1 MNHEY, CDR2 SMNVEV (reference sequence). Written as DNA, the CDR3 is TGTGCCAGCAGCCGAACACGGGAGACTTACACCGGGGAGCTGTTTTTT. It yields the protein CASSRTRETYTGELFF.

The V call is TRBV4-3, the J call TRBJ2-7, with TRBD2 as a possible D gene (7 bases). The germline gives CDR1 LGHNA, CDR2 YSLEER. V lost 9 bases, J lost 3 bases, and 21 bases lay in between. The length of the CDR3 is 15 residues. The CDR3 nucleotides read TGCGCCAGGACAAGGGGGGGGAAGGTCCTCTACGAGCAGTACGTC. This translates into CARTRGGKVLYEQYV.

V usage is TRBV14 and J usage is TRBJ1-1; unclear D gene. Trimming shortened V by 0 bases and J by 6 bases, and 14 bases separated the two germline ends. This CDR3 is built from 15 residues. Germline V gene lookup returns CDR1 SGHDN and CDR2 FVKESK. CDR3: CASSQDYGVWAEAFF. The CDR3, as DNA: TGTGCCAGCAGCCAAGATTACGGGGTTTGGGCTGAAGCTTTCTTT.

The CDR3: CASSTGQTLRGAFF. CDR3 sequence (DNA): TGTGCCAGCAGCACGGGACAGACTCTGAGGGGAGCTTTCTTT. This rearrangement joins TRBV7-9 to TRBJ1-1; 7 bases match TRBD1. The trim removed 5 bases at V and 10 bases at J, leaving 13 bases unmatched. The CDR3 runs to 14 residues. The germline CDR1 and CDR2 sequences are SEHNR and FQNEAQ (reference sequence). Filled out from reference TRBV7-9 and TRBJ1-1, the complete variable domain reads DTGVSQNPRHKITKRGQNVTFRCDPISEHNRLYWYRQTLGQGPEFLTYFQNEAQLEKSRLLSDRFSAERPKGSFSTLEIQRTEQGDSAMYLCASSTGQTLRGAFFGQGTRLTVV.

The chain couples TRBV19 to TRBJ2-3; 10 bases are a match to TRBD1. J gave up 0 bases and V 8 bases, and 2 bases lay outside the gene matches. CDR3 length equals 14 residues. The V gene's germline CDR1 is LNHDA and CDR2 SQIVND (reference sequence). The CDR3 loop reads CASGQGVSTDTQYF. The CDR3 DNA follows: TGTGCCAGTGGACAGGGGGTCAGCACAGATACGCAGTATTTT.

V gene TRBV25-1 combines with J gene TRBJ1-2; a weak D match, TRBD1 (6 bases). Trimming removed 2 bases from V and 8 bases from J, with 21 bases in between. The CDR3 length is 16 residues. Germline CDR1 MGHDK, CDR2 SYGVNS. The CDR3 DNA sequence: TGTGCCAGCAGTGAAGGAACAGGGCCTACTAAGGACGGCTACACCTTC. It codes for CASSEGTGPTKDGYTF.

The gene calls are TRBV7-2 and TRBJ2-7; 7 nucleotides match TRBD2. This CDR3 is built from 16 residues. V lost 4 bases to trimming and J lost 1 base; unmatched junction nucleotides: 10. CDR1 is SGHTA and CDR2 is FQGNSA in the germline V gene. CDR3 sequence (DNA): TGTGCCAGCAGCTGGACTTTGCGGGAGTTGTCCTACGAGCAGTACTTC. It codes for CASSWTLRELSYEQYF.

The chain has TRBV28 and TRBJ1-1; the D gene is possibly TRBD1 (5 bases). V lost 6 bases and J 5 bases, leaving 19 bases between the germline ends. CDR1 is MDHEN and CDR2 is SYDVKM in the germline V gene. The length of the CDR3 is 15 residues. This chain's CDR3 is CASSQGAGIKTEAFF. In nucleotides, the CDR3 is TGTGCCAGCAGCCAAGGGGCAGGGATAAAGACTGAAGCTTTCTTT.

This clone appeared a single time. In the same sample, other DNA sequences code for this CDR3. The chain joins TRBV9 to TRBJ1-4, with D hard to call. V lost 0 bases and J 0 bases, leaving 6 bases between the germline ends. In germline, CDR1 is SGDLS, CDR2 YYNGEE. CDR3 size: 15 residues. Written as DNA, the CDR3 is TGTGCCAGCAGCGTAGCCGGGGCAACTAATGAAAAACTGTTTTTT. This codes for CASSVAGATNEKLFF.

The V call is TRBV7-2, the J call TRBJ1-1; TRBD1 aligns across 7 bases. Germline lookup yields CDR1 SGHTA and CDR2 FQGNSA. The CDR3 contains 12 residues. Trimming at V came to 3 bases and at J to 7 bases, leaving 2 bases not matched to a gene. In DNA form, the CDR3 reads TGTGCCAGCAGCTTGGGACAGCTTGAAGCTTTCTTT. Encoded protein: CASSLGQLEAFF. The full variable domain, rest sourced from reference TRBV7-2 and TRBJ1-1, is GAGVSQSPSNKVTEKGKDVELRCDPISGHTALYWYRQSLGQGLEFLIYFQGNSAPDKSGLPSDRFSAERTGGSVSTLTIQRTQQEDSAVYLCASSLGQLEAFFGQGTRLTVV.

The chain uses TRBV6-1 and TRBJ2-5, with D perhaps TRBD1 (6 bases). V was clipped by 6 bases and J by 4 bases, with 15 bases between them. The germline V gene has CDR1 MNHNS and CDR2 SASEGT. CDR3 length: 14 residues. This chain's CDR3 is CASSTDRLGETQYF. Written as DNA, the CDR3 is TGTGCCAGCAGCACCGACAGGTTGGGAGAGACCCAGTACTTC.

This sequence joins TRBV4-1 and TRBJ2-3, with a weak D call TRBD2 (5 bases). CDR3 length equals 14 residues. CDR1 is MGHRA, CDR2 YSYEKL, per germline. V gave up 0 bases and J gave up 6 bases, with 10 bases separating them. The CDR3 DNA reads TGCGCCAGCAGCCAAGAGGACCGAGGGGATACGCAGTATTTT. Translation gives CASSQEDRGDTQYF.

As to this clone: The germline gene is not matched at one end of the junction; a read error may be the cause. The rearrangement links TRBV25-1 to TRBJ2-1; 12 bases map to TRBD1. The CDR3 runs to 12 residues. The germline V gene has CDR1 MGHDK and CDR2 SYGVNS. The CDR3 region has the DNA TGTGCCAGCAGGACCGGGACAGGGGGCTCGATCTTC. It yields the protein CASRTGTGGSIF.

The V gene is TRBV2, the J gene TRBJ2-1; no firm D call. The CDR3 totals 13 residues. Germline-derived CDR1 and CDR2 are SNHLY and FYNNEI. The ends were cut back, 6 bases at V and 6 bases at J, with 12 bases in the middle. The CDR3 protein is CASRVTPGNEQFF. CDR3 nucleotide sequence: TGTGCCAGCAGAGTCACACCTGGCAATGAGCAGTTCTTC.

The CDR3 region is CASRGLSETQYF. CDR3 nucleotide sequence: TGCGCCAGCCGCGGACTCTCGGAGACCCAGTACTTC. The J gene is TRBJ2-5, the V gene TRBV5-1; D possibly corresponds to TRBD2 (5 bases). The germline gives CDR1 SGHRS, CDR2 YFSETQ. The CDR3 has 12 residues. V lost 7 bases and J 5 bases, leaving 12 bases between the germline ends.

This chain joins TRBV5-1 and TRBJ2-1, with D possibly being TRBD2 (5 bases). The CDR3 length is 13 residues. Trimming left V 1 base short and J 8 bases short, with 10 bases between. The germline V gene has CDR1 SGHRS and CDR2 YFSETQ. Here the CDR3 reads CASSLPDSDEQFF. CDR3 DNA: TGCGCCAGCAGCTTGCCGGATAGCGATGAGCAGTTCTTC.

The genes are TRBV5-8 and TRBJ2-7, with D perhaps matching TRBD1 (5 bases). V was trimmed by 5 bases and J by 2 bases, leaving 14 bases between them. CDR1 is SGHTS and CDR2 is YDEGEE in the germline V gene. The CDR3 length is 14 residues. CDR3: CASRRGYITYEQYF. DNA for the CDR3: TGTGCCAGCAGAAGGGGCTACATCACCTACGAGCAGTACTTC.

The gene calls are TRBV5-8 and TRBJ2-7; TRBD1 aligns across 7 bases. Germline V lookup: CDR1 SGHTS, CDR2 YDEGEE. V trimming: 1 base; J trimming: 2 bases; junction bases outside the gene matches: 6. The CDR3 runs to 15 residues. The CDR3 nucleotides read TGTGCCAGCAGCTTGACCTGGGGACAGCCCTACGAGCAGTACGTC. Translation: CASSLTWGQPYEQYV.

This clone was observed a few times. The chain recombines TRBV6-4 with TRBJ2-1; 11 nucleotides match TRBD2. The CDR3 sequence is 16 residues long. V was pared by 2 bases and J by 4 bases, with 4 bases of the junction left unmatched. From germline, CDR1 is MRHNA and CDR2 SNTAGT. In DNA, the CDR3 is TGTGCCAGCAGTGACCAACTAGCGGGAGATTACAATGAGCAGTTCTTC. Translating gives CASSDQLAGDYNEQFF.

The chain is built from TRBV27 and TRBJ2-7; 9 bases map to TRBD1. CDR1 is MNHEY, CDR2 SMNVEV, per germline (reference sequence). Trimming took 6 bases from V and 4 from J; bases not matched to a gene: 10. CDR3 length equals 15 residues. The CDR3 loop reads CASRRQGGEVYEQYF. DNA for the CDR3: TGTGCCAGCAGGAGACAGGGGGGAGAAGTATACGAGCAGTACTTC.

The chain has TRBV6-5 and TRBJ1-2; D gene unclear. This CDR3 is 15 amino acids long. The germline V and J ends were trimmed by 4 bases and 4 bases, with 16 bases remaining between them. CDR1 and CDR2 (germline): MNHEY, SVGAGI. The CDR3 reads CASSFRHGGSYGYTF. Here the CDR3 DNA reads TGTGCCAGCAGTTTCCGACACGGTGGGAGCTATGGCTACACCTTC.

This chain connects TRBV6-5 to TRBJ2-2; tentatively, D is TRBD2 (6 bases). Trimming removed 6 bases at V and 5 bases at J, with 16 bases between. The germline V gene encodes CDR1 MNHEY and CDR2 SVGAGI. This CDR3 contains 15 residues. The CDR3 reads CASSAGQGGTGELFF. The CDR3 bases are TGTGCCAGCAGCGCGGGGCAGGGAGGAACCGGGGAGCTGTTTTTT.